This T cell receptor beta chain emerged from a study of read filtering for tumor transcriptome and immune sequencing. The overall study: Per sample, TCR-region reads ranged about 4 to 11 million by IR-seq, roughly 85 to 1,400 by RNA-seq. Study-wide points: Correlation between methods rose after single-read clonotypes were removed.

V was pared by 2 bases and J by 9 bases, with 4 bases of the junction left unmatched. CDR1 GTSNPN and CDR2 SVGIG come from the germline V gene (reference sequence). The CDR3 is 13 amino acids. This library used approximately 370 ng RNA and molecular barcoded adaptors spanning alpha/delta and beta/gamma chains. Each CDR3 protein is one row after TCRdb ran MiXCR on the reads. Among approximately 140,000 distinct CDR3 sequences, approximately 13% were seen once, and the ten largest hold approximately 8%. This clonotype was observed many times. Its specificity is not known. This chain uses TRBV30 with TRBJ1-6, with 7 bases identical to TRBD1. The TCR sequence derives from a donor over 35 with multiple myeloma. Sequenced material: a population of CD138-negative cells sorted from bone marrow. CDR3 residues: CAWSLTGSSPLHF. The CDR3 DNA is TGTGCCTGGAGTTTGACAGGGAGTTCACCCCTCCACTTT.